This paragraph covers one TCR beta chain sequence. This specimen comes from a study of identical twins. TCRdb re-called the 5' RACE reads with MiXCR, one entry per CDR3 protein. This table holds 700,000 to 950,000 distinct CDR3 sequences, approximately 13% found once. These records were also assigned to another study, of yellow fever vaccine responses in identical twins.

The TCR originated in a young woman in good health. The sample comprised PBMCs.

For the CDR3, the DNA is TGTGCCAGCAGCTTCTCGGACAGGGATTCCTACGAGCAGTACTTC. Translating gives CASSFSDRDSYEQYF. The V call is TRBV7-9, the J call TRBJ2-7, with 8 bases matching TRBD1. Germline trimming cut 3 bases from V and 1 base from J; bases unmatched to any gene: 5. The CDR3 sequence is 15 residues long. Germline loops: CDR1 SEHNR, CDR2 FQNEAQ (reference sequence).